This TCR beta chain was sequenced during a study of post-analysis software for immune sequencing data. Background on the study: Disease courses included relapsing-remitting, secondary progressive and progressive-relapsing multiple sclerosis.

Study-level points and caveats: Multiple sclerosis patients had significantly lower normalized Chao1 diversity than controls. With TRBV5-6, TRBV5-1 and TRBV20-1 included, about five TRBV segments were more frequent in patients than in controls. When the samples were clustered directly with F measure, those that had been prepared in the same batch showed strong co-clustering.

With regard to this clonotype: As yet, its antigen is unknown.

V shed 1 base and J shed 2 bases, with 16 bases lying between them. Germline lookup yields CDR1 SGHTA and CDR2 FQGNSA. The CDR3 is 17 amino acids. Every TCR beta cDNA library bore unique molecular identifiers. When 1 to 10 million T cells were used, they gave about 550,000 cDNA molecules. TCRdb re-analysed the PCR reads in MiXCR, keeping a single row per CDR3 protein. The data contain around 400,000 distinct CDR3 sequences, around 33% of them singletons. The sequenced sample consisted of blood. The rearrangement links TRBV7-2 to TRBJ2-3; D is perhaps TRBD2 (7 bases). The source of this sequence is a girl under 18 with multiple sclerosis. This CDR3 reads CASSLDVAGALTDTQYF. The CDR3 DNA sequence: TGTGCCAGCAGCTTAGACGTTGCGGGGGCCCTCACAGATACGCAGTATTTT. Supplemented by reference TRBV7-2 and TRBJ2-3, the full variable domain reads GAGVSQSPSNKVTEKGKDVELRCDPISGHTALYWYRQSLGQGLEFLIYFQGNSAPDKSGLPSDRFSAERTGGSVSTLTIQRTQQEDSAVYLCASSLDVAGALTDTQYFGPGTRLTVL.